This T cell receptor beta chain was captured by sequencing in a study of shared clonotypes between healthy human individuals. General study findings and limits: The generation probabilities recorded for non-shared clonotypes fell below those of clonotypes shared by all four donors.

The protocol was immunoSEQ multiplex PCR, while the TCRdb copy is restricted to in-frame clones and leaves out a portion. The sample has some 200,000 clones; around 63% are singletons. About this clone: What it binds is not known.

Germline CDR1 is SGHNT and CDR2 is YYREEE (reference sequence). The J segment lost 3 bases and the V segment lost 4 bases, leaving 3 bases of the junction unmatched. This CDR3 contains 16 residues. The rearrangement links TRBV5-4 to TRBJ2-3; TRBD2 agrees at 15 bases. This clonotype was obtained from a man aged 25-40 years in good health. The sample consisted of memory CD4+ T cells sorted from blood. Indicated subset: CD45RA-negative fraction. The CDR3 reads CASSGTSGRMTDTQYF. Written as DNA, the CDR3 is TGTGCCAGCAGCGGGACTAGCGGGAGGATGACAGATACGCAGTATTTT.